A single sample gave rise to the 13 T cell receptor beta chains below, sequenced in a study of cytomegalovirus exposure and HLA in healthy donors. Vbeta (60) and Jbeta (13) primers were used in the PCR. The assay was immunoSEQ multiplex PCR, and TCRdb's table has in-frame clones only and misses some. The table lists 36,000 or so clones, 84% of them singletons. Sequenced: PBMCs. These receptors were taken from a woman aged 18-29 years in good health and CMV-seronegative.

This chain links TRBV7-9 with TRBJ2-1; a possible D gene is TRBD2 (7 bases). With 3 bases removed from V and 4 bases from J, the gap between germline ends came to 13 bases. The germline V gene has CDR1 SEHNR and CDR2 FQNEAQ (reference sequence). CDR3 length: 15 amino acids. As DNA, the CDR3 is TGTGCCAGCAGCTTTGGCGGGGGCTTATACAATGAGCAGTTCTTC. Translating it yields CASSFGGGLYNEQFF.

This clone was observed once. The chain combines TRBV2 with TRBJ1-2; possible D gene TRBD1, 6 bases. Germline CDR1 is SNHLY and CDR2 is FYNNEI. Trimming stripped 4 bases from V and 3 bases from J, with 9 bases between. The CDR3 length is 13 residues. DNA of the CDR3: TGTGCCAGCAGTGTACAGGGTTACTATGGCTACACCTTC. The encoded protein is CASSVQGYYGYTF.

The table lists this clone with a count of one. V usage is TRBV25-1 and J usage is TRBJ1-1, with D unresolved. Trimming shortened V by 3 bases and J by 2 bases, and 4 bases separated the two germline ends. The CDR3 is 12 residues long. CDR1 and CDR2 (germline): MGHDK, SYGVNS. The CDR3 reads CASSDRNTEAFF. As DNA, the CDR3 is TGTGCCAGCAGTGATCGTAACACTGAAGCTTTCTTT.

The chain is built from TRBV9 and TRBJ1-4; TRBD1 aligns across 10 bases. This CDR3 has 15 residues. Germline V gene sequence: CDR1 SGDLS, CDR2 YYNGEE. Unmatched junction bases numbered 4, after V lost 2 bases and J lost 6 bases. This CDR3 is CASSVRQGADEKLFF. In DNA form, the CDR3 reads TGTGCCAGCAGCGTCCGACAGGGGGCTGATGAAAAACTGTTTTTT.

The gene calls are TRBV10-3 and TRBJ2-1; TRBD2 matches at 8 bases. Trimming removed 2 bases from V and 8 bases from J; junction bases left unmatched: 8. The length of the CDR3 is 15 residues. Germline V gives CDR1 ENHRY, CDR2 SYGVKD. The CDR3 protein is CAISEAVAGKDEQFF. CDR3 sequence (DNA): TGTGCCATCAGTGAGGCGGTAGCGGGAAAGGATGAGCAGTTCTTC.

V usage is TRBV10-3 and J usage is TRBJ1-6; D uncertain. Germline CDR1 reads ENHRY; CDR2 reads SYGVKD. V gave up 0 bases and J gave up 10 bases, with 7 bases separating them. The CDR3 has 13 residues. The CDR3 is CAISESSSSPLHF. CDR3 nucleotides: TGTGCCATCAGTGAGTCGAGTTCGTCACCCCTCCACTTT.

In nucleotides, the CDR3 is TGTGCCAGCAGGGCACCTCGGGACAACCGAAACTACACCTTC. Its protein is CASRAPRDNRNYTF. J is TRBJ1-2 and V is TRBV11-2; tentative D call: TRBD1 (6 bases). The CDR3 has 14 amino acids. The germline V and J ends were trimmed by 6 bases and 10 bases, with 21 bases remaining between them. Germline CDR1 is SGHAT and CDR2 is FQNNGV.

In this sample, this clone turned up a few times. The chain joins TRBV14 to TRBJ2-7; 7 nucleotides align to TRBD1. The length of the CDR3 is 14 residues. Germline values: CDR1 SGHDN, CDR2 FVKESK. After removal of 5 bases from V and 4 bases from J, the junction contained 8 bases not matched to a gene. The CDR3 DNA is TGTGCCAGCAGCACCCTAGGGGGCGGATACGAGCAGTACTTC. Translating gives CASSTLGGGYEQYF.

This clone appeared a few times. The CDR3 DNA is TGTGCCAGCAGCTTTATTAGCGGGGTAGGCGAGCAGTACTTC. Its protein product is CASSFISGVGEQYF. The chain uses TRBV5-6 and TRBJ2-7; TRBD2 agrees at 8 bases. There are 14 residues in the CDR3. After removal of 2 bases from V and 6 bases from J, the junction contained 7 bases not matched to a gene. Germline CDR1 is SGHDT and CDR2 is YYEEEE.

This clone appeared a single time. The CDR3 DNA is TGTGCAAGTCGCTTAGCAGTGGGGGGTGCAGATACGCAGTATTTT. Translated: CASRLAVGGADTQYF. The chain employs TRBV12-2 and TRBJ2-3; no DNA check was done on the table's D call, TRBD2. TRBV12-2 constitutes a pseudogene. CDR3 length: 15 residues.

In nucleotides, the CDR3 is TGTGCCAGCAGTGAAGGGAGAAGGGTGCCCTACGAGCAGTACTTC. Its translation is CASSEGRRVPYEQYF. This chain links TRBV25-1 with TRBJ2-7; a possible D gene is TRBD2 (5 bases). The CDR3 spans 15 residues. Trimming took off 2 bases at V and 2 bases at J, with 13 bases between the two ends. In germline, CDR1 is MGHDK, CDR2 SYGVNS.

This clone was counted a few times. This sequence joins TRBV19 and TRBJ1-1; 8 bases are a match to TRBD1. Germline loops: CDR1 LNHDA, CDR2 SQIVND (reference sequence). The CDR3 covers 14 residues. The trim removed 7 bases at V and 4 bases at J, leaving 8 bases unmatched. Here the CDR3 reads CASTLRGLGTEAFF. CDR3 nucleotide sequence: TGTGCCAGTACCCTCAGGGGGCTAGGCACTGAAGCTTTCTTT.

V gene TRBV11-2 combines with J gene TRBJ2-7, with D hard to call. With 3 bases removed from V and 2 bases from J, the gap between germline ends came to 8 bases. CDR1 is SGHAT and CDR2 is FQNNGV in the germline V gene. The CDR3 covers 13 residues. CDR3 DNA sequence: TGTGCCAGCAGCTTTAGCAGAACCTACGAGCAGTACTTC. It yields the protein CASSFSRTYEQYF.